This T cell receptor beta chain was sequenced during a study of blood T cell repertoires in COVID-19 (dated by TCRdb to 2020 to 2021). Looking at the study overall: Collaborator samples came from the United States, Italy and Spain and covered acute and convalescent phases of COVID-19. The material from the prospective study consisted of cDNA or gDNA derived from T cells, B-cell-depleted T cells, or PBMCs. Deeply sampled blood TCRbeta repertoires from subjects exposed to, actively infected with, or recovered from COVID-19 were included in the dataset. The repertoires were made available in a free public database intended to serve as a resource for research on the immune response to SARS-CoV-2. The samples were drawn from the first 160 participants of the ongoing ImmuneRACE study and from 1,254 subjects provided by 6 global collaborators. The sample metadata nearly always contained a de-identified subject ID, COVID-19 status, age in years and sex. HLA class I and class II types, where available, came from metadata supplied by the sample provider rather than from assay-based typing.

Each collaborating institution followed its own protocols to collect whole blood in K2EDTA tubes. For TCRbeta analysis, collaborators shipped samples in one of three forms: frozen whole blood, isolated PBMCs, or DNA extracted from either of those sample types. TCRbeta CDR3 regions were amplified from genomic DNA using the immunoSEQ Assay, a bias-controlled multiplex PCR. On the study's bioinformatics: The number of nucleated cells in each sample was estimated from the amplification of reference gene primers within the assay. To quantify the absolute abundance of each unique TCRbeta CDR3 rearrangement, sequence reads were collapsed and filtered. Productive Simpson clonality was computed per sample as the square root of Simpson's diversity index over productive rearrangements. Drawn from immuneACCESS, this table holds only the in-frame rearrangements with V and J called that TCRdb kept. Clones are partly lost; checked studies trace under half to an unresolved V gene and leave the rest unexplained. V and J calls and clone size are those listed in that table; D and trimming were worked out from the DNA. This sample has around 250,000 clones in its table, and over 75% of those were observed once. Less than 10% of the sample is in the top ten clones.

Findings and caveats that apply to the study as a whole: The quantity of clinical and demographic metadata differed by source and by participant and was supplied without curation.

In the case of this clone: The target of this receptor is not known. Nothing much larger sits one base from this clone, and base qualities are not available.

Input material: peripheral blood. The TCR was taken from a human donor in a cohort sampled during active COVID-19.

In nucleotides, the sequence is TGTGCCAGCAGTGACGACCCGCCGGGACTAGTGGGGGAGACCCAGTACTTC. The encoded protein is CASSDDPPGLVGETQYF. The chain is made from TRBV6-4 and TRBJ2-5, with TRBD2 identical over 8 junction bases. As encoded in the germline V gene, CDR1 is MRHNA while CDR2 is SNTAGT. V trim: 2 bases; J trim: 5 bases; unmatched bases: 13. Spanning cysteine to phenylalanine, the CDR3 consists of 17 amino acids. The retained sequence is limited to the CDR3, 51 bases, with the frame set at the first base.